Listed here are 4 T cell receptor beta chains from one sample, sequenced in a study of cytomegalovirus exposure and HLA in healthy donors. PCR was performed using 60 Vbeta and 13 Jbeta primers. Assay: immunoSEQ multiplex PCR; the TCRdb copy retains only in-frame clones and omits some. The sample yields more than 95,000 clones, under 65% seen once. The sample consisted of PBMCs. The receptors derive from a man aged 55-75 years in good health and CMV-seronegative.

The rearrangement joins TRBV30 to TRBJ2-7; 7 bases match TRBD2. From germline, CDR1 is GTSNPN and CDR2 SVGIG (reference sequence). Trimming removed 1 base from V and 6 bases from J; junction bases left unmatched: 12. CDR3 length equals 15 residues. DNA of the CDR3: TGTGCCTGGAGTGCGGTTTTGTCGGGAGGAGGCGAGCAGTACTTC. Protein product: CAWSAVLSGGGEQYF.

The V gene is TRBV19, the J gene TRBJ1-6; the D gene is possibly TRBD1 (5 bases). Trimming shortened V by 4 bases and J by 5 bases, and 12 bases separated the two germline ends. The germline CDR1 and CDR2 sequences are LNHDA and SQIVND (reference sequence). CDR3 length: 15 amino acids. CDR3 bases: TGTGCCAGTAGTACTGGGGGGATCGATAATTCACCCCTCCACTTT. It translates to CASSTGGIDNSPLHF.

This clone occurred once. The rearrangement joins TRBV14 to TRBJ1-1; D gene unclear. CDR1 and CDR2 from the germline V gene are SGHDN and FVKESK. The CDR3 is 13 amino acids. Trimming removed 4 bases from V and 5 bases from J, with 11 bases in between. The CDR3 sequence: CASSPRLGTEAFF. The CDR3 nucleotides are TGTGCCAGCAGCCCCCGCCTCGGGACTGAAGCTTTCTTT.

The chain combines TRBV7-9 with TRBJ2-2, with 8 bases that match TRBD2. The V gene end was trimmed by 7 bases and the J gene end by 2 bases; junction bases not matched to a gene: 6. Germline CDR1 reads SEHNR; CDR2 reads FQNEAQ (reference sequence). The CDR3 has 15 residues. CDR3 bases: TGTGCCAGCAACCCGGGACTAGATAACACCGGGGAGCTGTTTTTT. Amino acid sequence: CASNPGLDNTGELFF.